The present entry profiles one T cell receptor beta chain with its context. Its binding antigen is unknown. Per-nucleotide qualities are absent, and no much larger clonotype sits a single base away. The library came from 5' RACE. The sequencing machine was an Illumina HiSeq 2500. A second PCR of roughly 7 to 11 cycles was run with a J-beta primer mix and a sample-barcoded 5' primer. A template-switch 5' adaptor carrying 12 random nucleotides introduced a unique molecular identifier onto each TCR beta cDNA molecule. Each sample yielded at least 3 million CDR3-containing paired-end reads. All of the RNA was converted into first-strand cDNA using the Mint cDNA synthesis kit, with a TRBC-specific oligonucleotide serving as the primer. Following uracil-DNA glycosylase treatment, a first 18-cycle PCR with universal primers M1SS and BC2_uni_R was performed on all cDNA. Turning to the authors' computational methods: Each sample was normalized by randomly selecting 1 million high-quality reads, each carrying a distinct molecular identifier. Reads sharing molecular identifiers were discarded rather than binned into consensus sequences. MiTCR, run with a Q25 quality threshold and the strictest error-elimination algorithm, handled CDR3 identification, clonotype clustering and error correction. A nonparametric unseen species model using Euler transformation provided a lower-bound estimate of total TCR beta diversity. Starting from the raw public reads, TCRdb applied fastp trimming at Q25, assembled clones with MiXCR and retained in-frame beta chains. Each record represents a unique CDR3 protein, reported with the most common genes and DNA among its rows. TCRdb's processing, not the study's, gives the V and J calls here. The sample yields 1,500,000 or so distinct CDR3 sequences; around 59% were counted once. Jointly, the top ten make up approximately 7% of the sample.

V is pruned by 5 bases and J by 2 bases, leaving 8 bases of the junction without a gene match. The CDR3 measures 15 amino acids from cysteine to phenylalanine. Of the read, only the CDR3 DNA is kept; its 45 bases are in frame from base 1. Based on the germline V gene (reference sequence), the CDR1 and CDR2 sequences are SEHNR and FQNEAQ. The sample originates from a study of blood T cells in healthy people across ages (dated by TCRdb to about 2015). At the level of the whole study: In model experiments, template switching captured about one uniquely barcoded TCR beta cDNA molecule for every two T cells. Two additional independent replicas of 1 million unique cDNA reads from the same blood draw were analyzed for two donors (one aged 18 to 29 and one aged 80 or older). To avoid experimental bias, donors of different ages were randomly spread across the sequencing lanes. Using deep sequencing normalized with unique cDNA molecular identifiers, the study measured how TCR beta repertoire diversity changes with age. The donors were divided into four age groups: young (average approximately 16 years), middle-aged (around 37), aged (62) and long-lived (roughly 86).

Donors were 39 systemically healthy Caucasian individuals from Russia aged roughly 6 to 100 years. Around 10 milliliters of peripheral blood were collected from each donor into EDTA-treated Vacutainer tubes. Ficoll-Paque density-gradient centrifugation was used to isolate PBMCs, with at least 7 million per sample. Trizol reagent was used to extract total RNA from PBMCs, with at least 5 micrograms per sample. Naive CD45RAhigh/CD27high T cell percentages were measured by flow cytometry on a PBMC aliquot from every donor. General findings and caveats noted by the study authors: Estimates of total diversity from one million sequenced T cells were regarded as lower bounds and underestimates. Because donor CMV infection status was unknown, age-related changes in expanded clonotypes were potentially confounded. Observed TCR beta diversity per million T cells fell roughly linearly with age, and a significant reduction was already apparent by age approximately 41. Since profiling was done on bulk unsorted PBMCs, naive and antigen-experienced compartments could not be conclusively compared. A strong correlation was found between observed TCR beta diversity and the percentage of naive T cells measured by flow cytometry. Compared with the aged group, the long-lived group had more naive CD4+ T cells, fewer expanded clones and increased TCR diversity, suggesting age selection.

The chain uses TRBV7-9 and TRBJ1-2, with TRBD1 matching 7 junction bases. The sequence derives from a man aged 18 to 29 in good health. The sample consisted of blood. The CDR3 has the sequence CASSPGGWENYGYTF. The DNA is as follows: TGTGCCAGCAGCCCAGGGGGTTGGGAGAACTATGGCTACACCTTC.